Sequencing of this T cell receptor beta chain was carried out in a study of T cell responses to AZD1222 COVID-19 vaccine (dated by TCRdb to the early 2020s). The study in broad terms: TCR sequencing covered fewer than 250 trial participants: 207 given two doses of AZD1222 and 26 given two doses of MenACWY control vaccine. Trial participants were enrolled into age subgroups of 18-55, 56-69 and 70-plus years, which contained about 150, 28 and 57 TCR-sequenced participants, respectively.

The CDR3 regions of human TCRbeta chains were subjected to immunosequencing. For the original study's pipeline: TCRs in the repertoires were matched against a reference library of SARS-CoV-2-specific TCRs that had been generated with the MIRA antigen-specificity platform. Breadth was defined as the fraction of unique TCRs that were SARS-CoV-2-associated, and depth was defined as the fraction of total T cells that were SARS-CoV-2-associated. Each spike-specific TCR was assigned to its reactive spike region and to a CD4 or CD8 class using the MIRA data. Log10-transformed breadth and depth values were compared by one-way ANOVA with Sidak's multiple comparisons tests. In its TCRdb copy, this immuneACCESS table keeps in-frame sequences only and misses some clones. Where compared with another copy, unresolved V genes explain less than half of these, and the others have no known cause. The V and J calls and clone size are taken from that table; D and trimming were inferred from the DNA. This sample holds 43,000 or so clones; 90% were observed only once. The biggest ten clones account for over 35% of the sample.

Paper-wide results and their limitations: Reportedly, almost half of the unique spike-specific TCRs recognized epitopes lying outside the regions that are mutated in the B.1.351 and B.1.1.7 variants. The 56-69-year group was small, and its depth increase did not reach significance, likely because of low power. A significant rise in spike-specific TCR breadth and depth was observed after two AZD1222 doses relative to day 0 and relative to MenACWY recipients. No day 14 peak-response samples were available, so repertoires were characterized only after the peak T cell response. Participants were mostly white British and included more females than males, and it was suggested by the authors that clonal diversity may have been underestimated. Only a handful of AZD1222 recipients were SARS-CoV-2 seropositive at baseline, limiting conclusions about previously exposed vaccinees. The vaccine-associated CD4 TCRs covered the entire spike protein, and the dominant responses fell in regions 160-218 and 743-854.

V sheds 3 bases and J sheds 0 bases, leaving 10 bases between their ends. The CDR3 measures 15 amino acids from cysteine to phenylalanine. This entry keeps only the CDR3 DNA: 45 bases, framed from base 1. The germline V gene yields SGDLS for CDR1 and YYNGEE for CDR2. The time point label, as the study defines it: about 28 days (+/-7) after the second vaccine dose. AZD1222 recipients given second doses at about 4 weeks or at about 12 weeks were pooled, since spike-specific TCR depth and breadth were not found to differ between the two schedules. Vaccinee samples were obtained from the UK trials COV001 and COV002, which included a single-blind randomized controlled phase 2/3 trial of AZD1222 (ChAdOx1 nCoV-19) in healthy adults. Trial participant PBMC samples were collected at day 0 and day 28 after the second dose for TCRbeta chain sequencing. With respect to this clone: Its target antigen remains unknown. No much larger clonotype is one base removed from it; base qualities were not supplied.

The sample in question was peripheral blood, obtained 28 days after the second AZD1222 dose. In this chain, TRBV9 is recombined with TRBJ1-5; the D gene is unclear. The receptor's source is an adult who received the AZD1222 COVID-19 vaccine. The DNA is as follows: TGTGCCAGCAGCGCCAACGCGTATAGCAATCAGCCCCAGCATTTT. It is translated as CASSANAYSNQPQHF.